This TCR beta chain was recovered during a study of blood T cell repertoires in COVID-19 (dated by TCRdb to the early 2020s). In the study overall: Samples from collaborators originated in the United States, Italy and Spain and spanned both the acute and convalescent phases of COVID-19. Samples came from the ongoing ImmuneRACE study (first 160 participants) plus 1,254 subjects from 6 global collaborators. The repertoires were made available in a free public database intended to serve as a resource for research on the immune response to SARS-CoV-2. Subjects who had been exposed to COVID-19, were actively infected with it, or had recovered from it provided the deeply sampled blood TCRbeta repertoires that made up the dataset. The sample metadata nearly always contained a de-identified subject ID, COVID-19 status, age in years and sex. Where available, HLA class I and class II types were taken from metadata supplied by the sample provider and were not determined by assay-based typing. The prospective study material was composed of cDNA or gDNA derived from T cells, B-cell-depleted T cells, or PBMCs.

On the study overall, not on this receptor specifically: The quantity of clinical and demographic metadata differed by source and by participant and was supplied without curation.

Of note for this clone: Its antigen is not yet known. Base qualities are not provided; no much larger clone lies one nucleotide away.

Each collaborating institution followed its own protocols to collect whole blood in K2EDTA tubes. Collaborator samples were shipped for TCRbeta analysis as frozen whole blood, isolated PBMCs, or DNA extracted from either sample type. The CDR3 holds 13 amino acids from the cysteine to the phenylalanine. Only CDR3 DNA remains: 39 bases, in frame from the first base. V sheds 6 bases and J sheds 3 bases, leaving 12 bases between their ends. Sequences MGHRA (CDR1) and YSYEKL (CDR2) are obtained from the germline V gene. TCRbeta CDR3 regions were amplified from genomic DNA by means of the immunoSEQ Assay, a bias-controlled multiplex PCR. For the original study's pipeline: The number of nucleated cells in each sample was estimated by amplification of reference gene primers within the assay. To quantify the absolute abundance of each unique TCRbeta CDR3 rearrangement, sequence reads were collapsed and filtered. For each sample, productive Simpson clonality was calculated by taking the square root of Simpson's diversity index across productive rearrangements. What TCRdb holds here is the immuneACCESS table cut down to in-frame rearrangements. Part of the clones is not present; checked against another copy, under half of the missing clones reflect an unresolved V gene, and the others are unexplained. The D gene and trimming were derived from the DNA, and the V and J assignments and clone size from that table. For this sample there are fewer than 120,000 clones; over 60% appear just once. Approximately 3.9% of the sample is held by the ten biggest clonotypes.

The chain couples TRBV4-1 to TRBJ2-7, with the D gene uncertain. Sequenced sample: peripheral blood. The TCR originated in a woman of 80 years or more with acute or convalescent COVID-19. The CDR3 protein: CASSLAGGYEQYF. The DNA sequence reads TGCGCCAGCAGTCTGGCCGGCGGCTACGAGCAGTACTTC.